The 14 T cell receptor beta chains presented below share a single source sample, sequenced in a study of CD8 T cells in Susac syndrome. An amount of RNA that ranged from roughly 0.5 to 1 ug was reverse transcribed with random hexamers. TCRdb redid the calling of the immunoSEQ multiplex PCR reads with MiXCR, one entry per CDR3 protein. The repertoire holds fewer than 80,000 distinct CDR3 sequences, with approximately 94% as singletons. The sample taken for sequencing was CD8+ T cells from PBMCs. These receptors were taken from a human donor with Susac syndrome.

The rearrangement uses TRBV27 and TRBJ1-1, with a weak D call TRBD1 (6 bases). This CDR3 contains 14 residues. Germline values: CDR1 MNHEY, CDR2 SMNVEV (reference sequence). Trimming took 7 bases from V and 4 from J, leaving 16 bases between them. CDR3 in DNA: TGTGCCAGCAACGTACAGGGTGTTGGCACTGAAGCTTTCTTT. Translating gives CASNVQGVGTEAFF.

The V call is TRBV5-1, the J call TRBJ1-2; 7 bases align to TRBD1. Unmatched junction bases numbered 7, after V lost 6 bases and J lost 5 bases. The CDR3 contains 13 residues. Per germline, CDR1 SGHRS and CDR2 YFSETQ. The DNA for the CDR3 is TGCGCCAGCAAGACAGGGTTACGGTATGGCTACACCTTC. This sequence encodes CASKTGLRYGYTF.

This clonotype was counted between two and nine times. The rearrangement links TRBV6-5 to TRBJ2-2; D tentatively reads TRBD1 or TRBD2 (5 bases each). CDR3 length: 15 residues. Germline values: CDR1 MNHEY, CDR2 SVGAGI. The germline V and J ends were trimmed by 0 bases and 7 bases, with 12 bases remaining between them. CDR3 DNA sequence: TGTGCCAGCAGTTACTCGCCGAGGGGTCACGGGGAGCTGTTTTTT. Amino acids: CASSYSPRGHGELFF.

V and J are TRBV2 and TRBJ2-3; the D gene is possibly TRBD2 (5 bases). Deletions cut 6 bases from V and 4 bases from J, with 20 bases between. The CDR3 consists of 16 residues. Germline lookup yields CDR1 SNHLY and CDR2 FYNNEI. CDR3 amino acids: CASRNLDGGGADTQYF. Written as DNA, the CDR3 is TGTGCCAGCAGAAACCTGGACGGAGGCGGCGCAGATACGCAGTATTTT.

J is TRBJ1-1 and V is TRBV2, with D possibly TRBD1 on 5 matching bases. CDR1 and CDR2 (germline): SNHLY, FYNNEI. V was pared by 6 bases and J by 10 bases, with 9 bases between. The CDR3 contains 10 residues. Here the CDR3 reads CASRGGSAFF. CDR3 sequence (DNA): TGTGCCAGCAGGGGGGGGTCAGCTTTCTTT.

V is TRBV19 and J is TRBJ1-2; 7 bases are a match to TRBD1. The CDR3 covers 15 residues. J gave up 8 bases and V 5 bases, and 14 bases lay outside the gene matches. Looked up from germline, CDR1 is LNHDA and CDR2 is SQIVND (reference sequence). CDR3 amino acids: CASSGRHQTGRGYTF. Here the CDR3 DNA reads TGTGCCAGTAGTGGGCGACACCAGACAGGGCGAGGCTACACCTTC.

This chain connects TRBV12-3 or TRBV12-4 to TRBJ2-3; D not certain. This CDR3 comprises 11 residues. Trimming shortened V by 4 bases and J by 5 bases, and 4 bases separated the two germline ends. As DNA, the CDR3 is TGTGCCAGCAGTTACCGAGATACGCAGTATTTT. Its translation is CASSYRDTQYF.

This chain joins TRBV2 and TRBJ2-7, with TRBD1 identical over 9 bases. Germline V gene lookup returns CDR1 SNHLY and CDR2 FYNNEI. The CDR3 extends over 10 amino acids. As DNA, the CDR3 is TGTGCGGGACAGGGTGGAGAGCAGTACTTC. Its translation: CAGQGGEQYF.

The chain is built from TRBV6-2 or TRBV6-3 and TRBJ2-7; D is unresolved. Germline values: CDR1 MNHEY, CDR2 SVGEGT. The V end was cut by 0 bases, the J end by 7 bases, with 4 bases between. The CDR3 sequence is 11 residues long. CDR3 DNA sequence: TGTGCCAGCAGTTACTCAGAGGAGCAGTACTTC. Amino acids: CASSYSEEQYF.

This clonotype was picked up one time. V gene TRBV20-1 combines with J gene TRBJ2-7; 9 bases are a match to TRBD1. The CDR3 is 14 amino acids. Trimming removed 2 bases from V and 6 bases from J; junction bases left unmatched: 8. Germline V lookup: CDR1 DFQATT, CDR2 SNEGSKA (reference sequence). The CDR3: CSARPGGQGREQYF. The CDR3 DNA follows: TGCAGTGCTAGACCTGGGGGACAGGGCCGCGAGCAGTACTTC.

The chain employs TRBV9 and TRBJ2-6, with TRBD1 matching 7 bases. V shed 0 bases, J shed 2 bases, and the junction held 5 bases outside the gene matches. Germline V CDR1 and CDR2: SGDLS, YYNGEE. The CDR3 sequence is 17 residues long. CDR3 residues: CASSVALTGTGANVLTF. In DNA form, the CDR3 reads TGTGCCAGCAGCGTAGCTCTGACAGGGACTGGGGCCAACGTCCTGACTTTC.

This chain connects TRBV9 to TRBJ2-3; D is perhaps TRBD1 or TRBD2 (5 bases each). The CDR3 covers 13 residues. CDR1 and CDR2 (germline): SGDLS, YYNGEE. The V gene lost 4 bases and the J gene lost 6 bases, with 12 bases spanning the gap. CDR3 amino acids: CASSPGGADTQYF. CDR3 in DNA: TGTGCCAGCAGCCCTGGGGGTGCGGATACGCAGTATTTT.

The rearrangement links TRBV9 to TRBJ2-3; perhaps D is TRBD1 or TRBD2 (5 bases each). Trimming pared 0 bases from V and 2 bases from J, leaving 7 bases between. This CDR3 has 14 residues. Germline CDR1 SGDLS, CDR2 YYNGEE. The CDR3, as DNA: TGTGCCAGCAGCGTAGGAGGGGACACAGATACGCAGTATTTT. Translated, it gives CASSVGGDTDTQYF.

Note on this clonotype: The junction departs from germline at one end; a sequencing error may be responsible. This sequence joins TRBV12-3 or TRBV12-4 and TRBJ2-3; D is unclear. The CDR3 sequence is 13 residues long. CDR3 coding DNA: TGTGCCAGCACTTTATTTCCCGGGGATACGCAGTATTTT. Residues: CASTLFPGDTQYF.